The 7 T cell receptor beta chains below all came from one sample that was sequenced in a study of blood T cell repertoires in COVID-19 (dated by TCRdb to 2020 to 2022). Libraries were built with the immunoSEQ multiplex PCR assay. TCRdb carries this immuneACCESS record with in-frame sequences only. Its versions omit some clonotypes, under half of them owing to an unresolved V gene in the studies checked, with the rest unexplained. In all, the sample holds 150,000 to 200,000 clones, and 80% to 90% of those were seen once. The ten most abundant clones make up 0.88% of the sample. The sample comprised peripheral blood. Receptors originate from a woman in her late teens or twenties who had recovered from COVID-19.

About this clone: Compared with germline, one end of the junction differs, possibly owing to a read error. J is TRBJ1-1 and V is TRBV11-3; the D gene is possibly TRBD1 (5 bases). This CDR3 comprises 14 residues. Germline loops: CDR1 SGHNT, CDR2 YENEEA. The CDR3 sequence: CASSLTSGNPEAFF. DNA of the CDR3: TGTGCCAGCAGCCTTACGTCAGGGAACCCTGAAGCTTTCTTT.

The count of this clone is one. This chain joins TRBV9 and TRBJ2-3, with D tentatively TRBD2 (5 bases). Trimming shortened V by 0 bases and J by 8 bases, and 13 bases separated the two germline ends. From germline, CDR1 is SGDLS and CDR2 YYNGEE. The CDR3 sequence is 14 residues long. The CDR3, as DNA: TGTGCCAGCAGCGTAGAGGCTAGCTTCGGTACGCAGTATTTT. Its translation is CASSVEASFGTQYF.

The rearrangement links TRBV30 to TRBJ1-1; TRBD1 matches at 9 bases. This CDR3 spans 12 amino acids. Trimming removed 4 bases from V and 5 bases from J; junction bases left unmatched: 2. From germline, CDR1 is GTSNPN and CDR2 SVGIG (reference sequence). The CDR3 nucleotides read TGTGCCTGGATAGACAGGGGGACTGAAGCTTTCTTT. Translating gives CAWIDRGTEAFF.

The chain's CDR3 is CASSLLNTGELFF. The CDR3 nucleotides read TGTGCCAGCAGCCTCTTAAACACCGGGGAGCTGTTTTTT. The chain employs TRBV12-3 or TRBV12-4 and TRBJ2-2; no reliable D call. Trimming left V 6 bases short and J 2 bases short, with 7 bases between. The CDR3 length is 13 residues.

This rearrangement joins TRBV11-2 to TRBJ1-1, with 7 bases matching TRBD1. The CDR3 contains 14 residues. Per germline, CDR1 SGHAT and CDR2 FQNNGV. The ends lost 5 bases at V and 1 base at J; junction bases unmatched: 4. CDR3 bases: TGTGCCAGCAGCCTGACAGGGACGAACACTGAAGCTTTCTTT. Its translation is CASSLTGTNTEAFF.

The chain couples TRBV3-1 (or the pseudogene TRBV3-2) to TRBJ2-7; TRBD1 agrees at 10 bases. Per the germline V gene, CDR1 is LGHDT and CDR2 is YNNKEL (reference sequence). V was pared by 2 bases and J by 0 bases, with 4 bases of the junction left unmatched. The CDR3 runs 16 residues. The CDR3 DNA follows: TGTGCCAGCAGCCAAATTGACAGGGGGCCCTCCTACGAGCAGTACGTC. Residues: CASSQIDRGPSYEQYV.

J is TRBJ1-4 and V is TRBV10-3, with D maybe TRBD1 (6 bases). The germline CDR1 and CDR2 sequences are ENHRY and SYGVKD. This CDR3 is built from 14 residues. The V gene lost 1 base and the J gene lost 7 bases, with 10 bases spanning the gap. The DNA of the CDR3 is TGTGCCATCAGTGAGTGGGGGGGCAGTGAAAAACTGTTTTTT. Translation gives CAISEWGGSEKLFF.